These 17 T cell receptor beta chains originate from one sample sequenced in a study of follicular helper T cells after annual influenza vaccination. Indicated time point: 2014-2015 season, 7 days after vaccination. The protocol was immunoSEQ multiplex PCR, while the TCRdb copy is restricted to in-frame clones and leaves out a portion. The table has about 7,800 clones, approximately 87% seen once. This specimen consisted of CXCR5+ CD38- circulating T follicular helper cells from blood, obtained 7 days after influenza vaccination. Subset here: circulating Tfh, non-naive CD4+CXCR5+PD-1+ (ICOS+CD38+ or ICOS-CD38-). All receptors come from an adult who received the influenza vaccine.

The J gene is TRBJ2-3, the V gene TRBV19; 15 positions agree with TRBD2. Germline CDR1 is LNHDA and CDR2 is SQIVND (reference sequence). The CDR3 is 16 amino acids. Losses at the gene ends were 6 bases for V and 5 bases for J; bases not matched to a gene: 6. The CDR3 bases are TGTGCCAGTAGCCGGACTAGCGGGGGGGCAGTAGATACGCAGTATTTT. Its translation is CASSRTSGGAVDTQYF.

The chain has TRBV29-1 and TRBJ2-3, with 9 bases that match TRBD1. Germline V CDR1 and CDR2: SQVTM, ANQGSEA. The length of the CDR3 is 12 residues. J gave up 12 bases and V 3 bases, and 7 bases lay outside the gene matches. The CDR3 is CSVDLTGGRQYF. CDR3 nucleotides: TGCAGCGTTGACTTGACAGGGGGTCGTCAGTATTTT.

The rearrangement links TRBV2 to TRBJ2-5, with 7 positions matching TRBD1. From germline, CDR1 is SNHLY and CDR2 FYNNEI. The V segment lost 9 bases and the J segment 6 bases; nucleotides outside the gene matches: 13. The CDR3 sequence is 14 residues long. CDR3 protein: CASKRDRPAQTQYF. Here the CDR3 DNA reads TGTGCCAGTAAAAGGGACAGACCAGCGCAGACCCAGTACTTC.

The DNA of the CDR3 is TGCGCCAGCAGCTTGGTTGGCGGGGGGAGTGATACGCAGTATTTT. The encoded protein is CASSLVGGGSDTQYF. This chain joins TRBV5-1 and TRBJ2-3; 8 nucleotides align to TRBD2. Trimming cost V 0 bases and J 6 bases; bases outside gene matches: 6. Germline CDR1 and CDR2: SGHRS and YFSETQ. This CDR3 has 15 amino acids.

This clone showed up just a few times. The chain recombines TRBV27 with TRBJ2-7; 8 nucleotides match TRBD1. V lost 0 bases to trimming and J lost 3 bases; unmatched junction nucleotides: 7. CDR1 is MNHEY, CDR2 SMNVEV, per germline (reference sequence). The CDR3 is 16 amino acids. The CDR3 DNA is TGTGCCAGCAGTTTATCTCGGACAGGGAAACGCTACGAGCAGTACTTC. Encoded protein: CASSLSRTGKRYEQYF.

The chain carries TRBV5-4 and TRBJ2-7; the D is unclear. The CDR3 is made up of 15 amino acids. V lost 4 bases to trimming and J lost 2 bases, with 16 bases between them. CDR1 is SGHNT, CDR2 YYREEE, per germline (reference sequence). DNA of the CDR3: TGTGCCAGCAGCCAAGGTGGGGTCAGTACCTACGAGCAGTACTTC. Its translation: CASSQGGVSTYEQYF.

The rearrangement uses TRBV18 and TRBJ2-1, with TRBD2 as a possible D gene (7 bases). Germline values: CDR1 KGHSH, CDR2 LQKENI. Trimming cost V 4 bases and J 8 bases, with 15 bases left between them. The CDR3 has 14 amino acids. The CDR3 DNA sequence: TGTGCCAGCTCACGTGGGGGGGCTATCGATGAGCAGTTCTTC. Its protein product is CASSRGGAIDEQFF.

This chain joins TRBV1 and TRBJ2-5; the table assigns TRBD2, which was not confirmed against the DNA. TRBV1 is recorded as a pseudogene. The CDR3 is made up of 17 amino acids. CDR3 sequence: CTSSRLGLAGGEETQYF. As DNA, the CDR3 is TGCACCAGCAGCCGCTTAGGACTAGCGGGGGGGGAAGAGACCCAGTACTTC.

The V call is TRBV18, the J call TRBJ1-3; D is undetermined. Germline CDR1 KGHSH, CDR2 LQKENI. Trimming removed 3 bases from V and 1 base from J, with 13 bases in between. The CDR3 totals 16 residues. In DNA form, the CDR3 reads TGTGCCAGCTCACCGGAGCGAGGGTTTTCTGGAAACACCATATATTTT. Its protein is CASSPERGFSGNTIYF. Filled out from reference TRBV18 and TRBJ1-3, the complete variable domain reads NAGVMQNPRHLVRRRGQEARLRCSPMKGHSHVYWYRQLPEEGLKFMVYLQKENIIDESGMPKERFSAEFPKEGPSILRIQQVVRGDSAAYFCASSPERGFSGNTIYFGEGSWLTVV.

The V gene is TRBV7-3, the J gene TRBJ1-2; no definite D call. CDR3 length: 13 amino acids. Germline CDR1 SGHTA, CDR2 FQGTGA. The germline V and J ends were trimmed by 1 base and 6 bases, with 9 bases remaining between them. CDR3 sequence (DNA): TGTGCCAGCAGCTTAAATTTTGGGGATGGCTACACCTTC. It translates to CASSLNFGDGYTF.

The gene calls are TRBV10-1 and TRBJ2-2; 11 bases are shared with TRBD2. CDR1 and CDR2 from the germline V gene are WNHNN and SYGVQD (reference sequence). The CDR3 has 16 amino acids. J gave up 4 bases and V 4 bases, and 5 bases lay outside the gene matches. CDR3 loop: CASSASTSGVTGELFF. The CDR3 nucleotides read TGCGCCAGCAGTGCCTCGACTAGCGGGGTCACCGGGGAGCTGTTTTTT.

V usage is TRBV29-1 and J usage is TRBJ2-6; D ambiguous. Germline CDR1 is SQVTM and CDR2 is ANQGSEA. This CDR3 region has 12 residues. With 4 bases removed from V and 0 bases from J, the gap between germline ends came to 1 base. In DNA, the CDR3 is TGCAGCGTTGGCTCTGGGGCCAACGTCCTGACTTTC. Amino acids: CSVGSGANVLTF.

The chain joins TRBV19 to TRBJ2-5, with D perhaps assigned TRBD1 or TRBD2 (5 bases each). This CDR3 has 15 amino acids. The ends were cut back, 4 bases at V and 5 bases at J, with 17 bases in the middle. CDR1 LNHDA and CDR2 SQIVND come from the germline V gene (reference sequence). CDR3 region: CASSTGRKTVETQYF. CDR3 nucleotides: TGTGCCAGTAGTACGGGACGGAAGACAGTGGAGACCCAGTACTTC.

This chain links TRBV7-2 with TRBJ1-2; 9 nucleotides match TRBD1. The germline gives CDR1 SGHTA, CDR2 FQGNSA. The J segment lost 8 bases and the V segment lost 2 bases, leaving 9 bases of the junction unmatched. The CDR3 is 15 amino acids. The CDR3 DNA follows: TGTGCCAGCAGCTTAAGGCAACAGGGGGCAGACGGCTACACCTTC. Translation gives CASSLRQQGADGYTF.

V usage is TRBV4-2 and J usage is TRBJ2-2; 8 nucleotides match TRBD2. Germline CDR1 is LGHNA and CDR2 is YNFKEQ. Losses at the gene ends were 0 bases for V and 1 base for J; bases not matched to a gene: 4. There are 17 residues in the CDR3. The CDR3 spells CASSQDIAGGNTGELFF. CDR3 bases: TGTGCCAGCAGCCAAGACATCGCGGGGGGGAACACCGGGGAGCTGTTTTTT.

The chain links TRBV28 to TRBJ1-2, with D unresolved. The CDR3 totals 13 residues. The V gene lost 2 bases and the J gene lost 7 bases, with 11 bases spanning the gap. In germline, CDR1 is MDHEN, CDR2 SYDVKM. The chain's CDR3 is CASSLPKGRGYTF. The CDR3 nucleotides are TGTGCCAGCAGTTTACCCAAGGGTCGTGGCTACACCTTC.

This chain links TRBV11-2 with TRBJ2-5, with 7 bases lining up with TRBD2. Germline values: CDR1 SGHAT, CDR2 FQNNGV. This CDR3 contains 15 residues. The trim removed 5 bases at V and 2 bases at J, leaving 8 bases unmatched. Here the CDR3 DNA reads TGTGCCAGCAGCCCTAGTGGGGGGGGTCAAGAGACCCAGTACTTC. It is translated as CASSPSGGGQETQYF.